This is a list of T cell receptor beta chains from one sample in a study of cytomegalovirus exposure and HLA in healthy donors. Sequencing used immunoSEQ multiplex PCR; TCRdb keeps in-frame clones, though not all of them. The table has 200,000 or so clones, over 75% seen once. Sequencing was performed on PBMCs. Every receptor here comes from a girl less than two years old in good health and CMV-seronegative. The CDR3 runs from the conserved cysteine through the conserved F or W. The D gene is left open where the match is weak. Rows give clone size only sometimes, using once, few, many, or a class for an expanded clone.

>TRBV25-1|TRBJ1-2|NA|TRBD1
CASGPPTGEGYTF
TGTGCCAGCGGACCGCCGACAGGGGAAGGCTACACCTTC
>TRBV11-2|TRBJ2-2|few|NA
CASSRGFTNTGELFF
TGTGCCAGCAGCCGGGGATTCACGAACACCGGGGAGCTGTTTTTT
>TRBV7-9|TRBJ1-2|NA|NA
CASSLLRGANYGYTF
TGTGCCAGCAGCCTTTTGCGGGGAGCTAACTATGGCTACACCTTC
>TRBV6-6|TRBJ1-6|NA|TRBD1
CASSPQGSNNSPLHF
TGTGCCAGCAGCCCACAGGGGTCTAATAATTCACCCCTCCACTTT
>TRBV9|TRBJ2-4|NA|TRBD2
CASSVGLAGDEHIQYF
TGTGCCAGCAGCGTGGGACTAGCGGGAGATGAGCACATTCAGTACTTC
>TRBV6-1|TRBJ2-5|NA|NA
CASSPTADRFETQYF
TGTGCCAGCAGCCCAACAGCCGACAGGTTTGAGACCCAGTACTTC
>TRBV5-5|TRBJ1-2|NA|NA
CASSGGTREDYTF
TGTGCCAGCAGCGGAGGGACGAGGGAGGACTACACCTTC
>TRBV30|TRBJ1-3|once|TRBD1
CAWSSGGGNTIYF
TGTGCCTGGAGTTCAGGGGGCGGAAACACCATATATTTT
>TRBV7-9|TRBJ1-1|NA|NA
CASSLVGGWPFF
TGTGCCAGCAGCTTAGTTGGGGGCTGGCCTTTCTTT
>TRBV7-2|TRBJ2-1|NA|TRBD2
CASFKLAGGNEQFF
TGTGCCAGCTTTAAACTAGCGGGGGGCAATGAGCAGTTCTTC
>TRBV27|TRBJ2-6|NA|TRBD1
CASSPGTGSSGANVLTF
TGTGCCAGCAGTCCTGGGACAGGGAGCTCTGGGGCCAACGTCCTGACTTTC
>TRBV7-9|TRBJ1-1|NA|NA
CASSPKDRNTEAFF
TGTGCCAGCAGCCCGAAGGACAGGAACACTGAAGCTTTCTTT
>TRBV2|TRBJ1-2|NA|NA
CASSDGRPGYTF
TGTGCCAGCAGTGATGGGAGGCCCGGCTACACCTTC
>TRBV9|TRBJ1-6|NA|NA
CASSVEQWGDGKNSPLHF
TGTGCCAGCAGCGTAGAACAATGGGGGGACGGAAAAAATTCACCCCTCCACTTT
>TRBV7-8|TRBJ2-7|once|NA
CASSLTIGESYEQYF
TGTGCCAGCAGCCTGACGATCGGGGAATCCTACGAGCAGTACTTC
>TRBV5-1|TRBJ2-3|NA|TRBD1
CASSLVQGATDTQYF
TGCGCCAGCAGCTTGGTTCAGGGGGCCACAGATACGCAGTATTTT
>TRBV5-1|TRBJ1-6|few|TRBD1
CASSLARDRGDSPLHF
TGCGCCAGCAGCTTGGCCCGGGACAGGGGAGATTCACCCCTCCACTTT
>TRBV18|TRBJ1-1|NA|TRBD1
CASSPTGGMNTEAFF
TGTGCCAGCTCACCGACAGGGGGCATGAACACTGAAGCTTTCTTT
>TRBV30|TRBJ1-4|once|TRBD1
CAWSVLQGAANEKLFF
TGTGCCTGGAGCGTACTTCAGGGGGCGGCTAATGAAAAACTGTTTTTT
>TRBV7-9|TRBJ2-5|NA|NA
CASSLQETQYF
TGTGCCAGCAGCCTACAAGAGACCCAGTACTTC
>TRBV14|TRBJ1-1|NA|NA
CASSQASSPYTEAFF
TGTGCCAGCAGCCAAGCCAGTTCTCCCTACACTGAAGCTTTCTTT
>TRBV15|TRBJ2-1|NA|NA
CATSRGGVSEQFF
TGTGCCACCAGCAGAGGCGGGGTGAGTGAGCAGTTCTTC